The 8 T cell receptor beta chains below come from one sample, sequenced in a study of CD8+ T cells in alopecia areata. Following RNA extraction, reverse transcription yielded cDNA that acted as the sequencing template. Clones were read by immunoSEQ multiplex PCR, and TCRdb kept only the in-frame ones, dropping some. Counted here are roughly 110,000 clones, 84% occurring once; the ten biggest clones make up over 20%. Sample treatment: oral pan-JAK inhibitor, 5-10 mg twice daily. The input for sequencing was CD8+ T cells sorted from blood, taken at week 24, from a patient treated with tofacitinib. The receptors were gathered from a human donor with alopecia areata.

The V and J genes are TRBV19 and TRBJ1-1, with D unclear. Trimming cost V 0 bases and J 1 base, with 12 bases left between them. This CDR3 has 16 amino acids. Germline V CDR1 and CDR2: LNHDA, SQIVND (reference sequence). CDR3 DNA sequence: TGTGCCAGTAGTATAGATCGGGAACATGGGAACACTGAAGCTTTCTTT. It translates to CASSIDREHGNTEAFF.

The chain recombines TRBV5-6 with TRBJ2-1; 16 positions agree with TRBD2. Looked up from germline, CDR1 is SGHDT and CDR2 is YYEEEE. CDR3 length: 17 amino acids. J lost 8 bases, V lost 3 bases, and 8 bases had no gene match. CDR3 nucleotides: TGTGCCAGCAGCTCAGGGACTAGCGGGGGGGCAGTCTATGAGCAGTTCTTC. This sequence encodes CASSSGTSGGAVYEQFF.

This clone was detected a few times. The genes are TRBV4-1 and TRBJ2-5, with 10 bases that match TRBD2. Trimming took 0 bases from V and 2 from J; bases not matched to a gene: 6. Germline CDR1 MGHRA, CDR2 YSYEKL. The CDR3 covers 17 residues. Written as DNA, the CDR3 is TGCGCCAGCAGCCAAGATCTGACAGCGGGGGGGCAAGAGACCCAGTACTTC. Protein sequence: CASSQDLTAGGQETQYF.

The chain uses TRBV4-1 and TRBJ2-7; 9 positions agree with TRBD1. Germline values: CDR1 MGHRA, CDR2 YSYEKL. The V segment lost 4 bases and the J segment 3 bases; nucleotides outside the gene matches: 4. There are 14 residues in the CDR3. CDR3 in DNA: TGCGCCAGCAGCCTAGGGACAGGGAACTACGAGCAGTACTTC. Encoded protein: CASSLGTGNYEQYF.

Here the CDR3 DNA reads TGCGCCAGCAGCCCGAGATTGGGCGGGGGGGCCCTCAATGAGCAGTTCTTC. It codes for CASSPRLGGGALNEQFF. This sequence joins TRBV4-3 and TRBJ2-1, with 9 bases identical to TRBD2. The CDR3 length is 17 residues. Germline V gene data show CDR1 as LGHNA and CDR2 as YSLEER. Losses at the gene ends were 4 bases for V and 6 bases for J; bases not matched to a gene: 13.

V is TRBV30 and J is TRBJ2-5; 7 bases are a match to TRBD1. There are 15 residues in the CDR3. After removal of 0 bases from V and 0 bases from J, the junction contained 4 bases not matched to a gene. Germline V gene data show CDR1 as GTSNPN and CDR2 as SVGIG (reference sequence). This CDR3 reads CAWSVRDRHQETQYF. CDR3 bases: TGTGCCTGGAGTGTACGGGACAGACACCAAGAGACCCAGTACTTC.

V is TRBV7-6 and J is TRBJ2-7; perhaps D is TRBD1 or TRBD2 (5 bases each). The V gene lost 2 bases and the J gene lost 5 bases, with 7 bases spanning the gap. Germline loops: CDR1 SGHVS, CDR2 FNYEAQ. The CDR3 covers 12 residues. The CDR3 reads CASSLLGDEQYF. CDR3 sequence (DNA): TGTGCCAGCAGCTTACTGGGGGACGAGCAGTACTTC.

The rearrangement joins TRBV30 to TRBJ2-1, with D possibly TRBD2 on 5 matching bases. V was trimmed by 0 bases and J by 5 bases, leaving 11 bases between them. This CDR3 has 14 amino acids. From germline, CDR1 is GTSNPN and CDR2 SVGIG (reference sequence). The CDR3 DNA sequence: TGTGCCTGGAGTGTGGGCTACGGGAACAATGAGCAGTTCTTC. Its translation is CAWSVGYGNNEQFF.